A selection of T cell receptor beta chains follows, all from one sample in a study of T-cell reconstitution after alpha-beta-depleted transplantation in children. MiXCR, applied by TCRdb to the PCR reads, yields one record per CDR3 protein. This table holds almost 500,000 distinct CDR3 sequences, about 11% found once. The specimen comprised PBMCs, sampled before TCRalphabeta/CD19-depleted stem cell transplant. The receptors derive from a child younger than 10 with inherited bone marrow failure, due to receive a stem cell transplant. The CDR3 runs from the conserved cysteine through the conserved F or W. The order of the fields is D gene, V gene, J gene, clone size, CDR3 DNA, CDR3 protein. D genes are given only for firm matches. Clone size, where shown, is once, few, many, or a class for clones that have expanded.

TRBD1	TRBV5-1	TRBJ2-5	many	TGCGCCAGCAGCTTAGGACAGGCTAGGGAGACCCAGTACTTC	CASSLGQARETQYF
-	TRBV12-3/TRBV12-4	TRBJ2-1	few	TGTGCCAGCAGGTCGGGACACTTCAATGAGCAGTTCTTC	CASRSGHFNEQFF
TRBD2	TRBV7-9	TRBJ2-1	many	TGTGCCAGCAGCTTAGGACTAGCGGTATTCAATGAGCAGTTCTTC	CASSLGLAVFNEQFF
-	TRBV10-3	TRBJ2-1	many	TGTGCCATCAGTGAGCGGGAGAATGAGCAGTTCTTC	CAISERENEQFF
TRBD1	TRBV6-2/TRBV6-3	TRBJ2-7	many	TGTGCCAGCCGGGACAGGGGGCGAAGCACCTACGAGCAGTACTTC	CASRDRGRSTYEQYF
-	TRBV7-2	TRBJ2-5	many	TGTGCCAGCAGCCCCTACAGGGAGGCCATCCAAGAGACCCAGTACTTC	CASSPYREAIQETQYF
-	TRBV27	TRBJ1-1	-	TGTGCCACCGGCCAATTCGGGAACACTGAAGCTTTCTTT	CATGQFGNTEAFF
-	TRBV25-1	TRBJ1-6	many	TGTGCCAGCAGTGAATTTATGGATTCACCCCTCCACTTT	CASSEFMDSPLHF
-	TRBV25-1	TRBJ2-2	many	TGTGCCAGCTCATCTCTTGGTGGGACCGGGGAGCTGTTTTTT	CASSSLGGTGELFF
-	TRBV20-1	TRBJ2-7	many	TGCAGTGCCCTAGGGGCGGAGCAGTACTTC	CSALGAEQYF
TRBD1	TRBV12-3/TRBV12-4	TRBJ1-1	many	TGTGCCAGCAGTTTACGACAGGGACCACTCTACACTGAAGCTTTCTTT	CASSLRQGPLYTEAFF
-	TRBV7-2	TRBJ2-5	-	TGTGCCAGCAGCTTTAACCGGCCGTCCCATCAAGAGACCCAGTACTTC	CASSFNRPSHQETQYF
-	TRBV28	TRBJ2-7	many	TGTGCCAGCAATATCGGCGGGATGGGCGAGCAGTACTTC	CASNIGGMGEQYF
TRBD1	TRBV6-1	TRBJ1-2	many	TGTGCCAGCATGACGGACAGGTTGGGTGGCTACACCTTC	CASMTDRLGGYTF
TRBD1	TRBV12-3/TRBV12-4	TRBJ1-1	many	TGTGCCAGCAGTCGAGCCAGGGGGTGGACTGAAGCTTTCTTT	CASSRARGWTEAFF
TRBD1	TRBV5-1	TRBJ1-4	many	TGCGCCAGCAGCCCGGGGACAGGGGCCAGTGAAAAACTGTTTTTT	CASSPGTGASEKLFF
-	TRBV20-1	TRBJ1-5	many	TGCAGTGCTAGAGTCGGCGGTCAGCCCCAGCATTTT	CSARVGGQPQHF
-	TRBV7-6	TRBJ2-3	many	TGTGCCAGCAGCCGGTTAAGCACAGATACGCAGTATTTT	CASSRLSTDTQYF